The 16 T cell receptor beta chains below come from one sample, sequenced in a study of cytomegalovirus exposure and HLA in healthy donors. The PCR was carried out with 60 Vbeta primers and 13 Jbeta primers. Produced via immunoSEQ multiplex PCR; TCRdb's table is partial and in-frame only. Of 150,000 to 200,000 clones listed, approximately 80% are singletons. Source material: PBMCs. The receptors were sampled from a middle-aged woman in good health and CMV-seropositive.

This clone was found a few times. The V gene is TRBV19, the J gene TRBJ2-2; 10 bases map to TRBD1. With V trimmed by 2 bases and J by 7 bases, 7 bases remained unmatched. This CDR3 spans 16 amino acids. Germline CDR1 and CDR2: LNHDA and SQIVND (reference sequence). CDR3 nucleotides: TGTGCCAGTAGTATACTGACAGGGGGCCGCGGCGGGGAGCTGTTTTTT. This translates into CASSILTGGRGGELFF.

The gene calls are TRBV27 and TRBJ1-2; possible D gene TRBD1, 5 bases. Trimming removed 2 bases from V and 4 bases from J, with 26 bases in between. The CDR3 sequence is 19 residues long. CDR1 MNHEY and CDR2 SMNVEV come from the germline V gene (reference sequence). The CDR3 DNA reads TGTGCCAGCAGTTTAGGGGGAGGGGTAGCTAAGGGACCTCGCTATGGCTACACCTTC. Encoded protein: CASSLGGGVAKGPRYGYTF.

This clone appeared a single time. This chain connects TRBV28 to TRBJ2-2; D call uncertain. The CDR3 consists of 15 residues. Trimming took off 6 bases at V and 0 bases at J, with 11 bases between the two ends. Germline-derived CDR1 and CDR2 are MDHEN and SYDVKM. This CDR3 reads CASRPPQANTGELFF. The CDR3 DNA is TGTGCCAGCAGACCCCCCCAGGCGAACACCGGGGAGCTGTTTTTT.

The genes are TRBV6-1 and TRBJ1-2; D remains ambiguous. Trimming removed 7 bases at V and 4 bases at J, with 19 bases between. CDR3 length equals 15 residues. Germline CDR1 reads MNHNS; CDR2 reads SASEGT. The DNA for the CDR3 is TGTGCCAGCAACCAAAGAGGGATACTTAGCTATGGCTACACCTTC. Translated: CASNQRGILSYGYTF.

The chain combines TRBV27 with TRBJ2-3; 11 bases fit TRBD2. The CDR3 has 15 amino acids. CDR1 and CDR2 (germline): MNHEY, SMNVEV (reference sequence). J gave up 2 bases and V 7 bases, and 5 bases lay outside the gene matches. This CDR3 reads CASTPSGGYTDTQYF. Here the CDR3 DNA reads TGTGCCAGCACCCCTAGCGGGGGGTACACAGATACGCAGTATTTT.

The chain uses TRBV15 and TRBJ1-1; weak D call: TRBD1 (5 bases). The germline V gene has CDR1 LNHNV and CDR2 YYDKDF (reference sequence). V lost 1 base, J lost 0 bases, and 9 bases lay in between. The CDR3 has 15 residues. The CDR3 protein is CATSRGGVLNTEAFF. CDR3 in DNA: TGTGCCACCAGCAGAGGGGGGGTACTGAACACTGAAGCTTTCTTT.

This chain joins TRBV15 and TRBJ1-2, with D possibly TRBD1 on 5 matching bases. The CDR3 spans 14 residues. The germline gives CDR1 LNHNV, CDR2 YYDKDF (reference sequence). Trimming took 0 bases from V and 10 from J, leaving 15 bases between them. CDR3 in amino acids: CATSRDFTGVDYTF. The DNA of the CDR3 is TGTGCCACCAGCAGAGATTTCACGGGGGTAGACTACACCTTC. The complete variable domain, with remaining parts taken from reference TRBV15 and TRBJ1-2, reads DAMVIQNPRYQVTQFGKPVTLSCSQTLNHNVMYWYQQKSSQAPKLLFHYYDKDFNNEADTPDNFQSRRPNTSFCFLDIRSPGLGDTAMYLCATSRDFTGVDYTFGSGTRLTVV.

The chain combines TRBV25-1 with TRBJ1-2; no firm D call. The germline gives CDR1 MGHDK, CDR2 SYGVNS. V lost 2 bases, J lost 4 bases, and 23 bases lay in between. The CDR3 consists of 18 residues. CDR3: CASSEVSLDPILAYGYTF. CDR3 DNA: TGTGCCAGCAGTGAAGTTTCCCTAGACCCCATTCTAGCCTATGGCTACACCTTC.

Details on this clone: No conserved phenylalanine or tryptophan ends this CDR3, so it is likely a read error. The limits of the CDR3 on the DNA are not certain, so only TCRdb's listed CDR3 is given. The V and J genes are TRBV6-6 and TRBJ2-4; the table's D gene call, TRBD1, was not cross checked with the DNA. Germline CDR1 reads MNHNY; CDR2 reads SVGAGI (reference sequence). The length of the CDR3 is 13 amino acids, counting both ends. This CDR3 reads CASSTRTGGVMVV.

The genes are TRBV5-6 and TRBJ2-6, with a possible D match to TRBD1 (5 bases). Trimming took 2 bases from V and 0 from J, leaving 15 bases between them. Looked up from germline, CDR1 is SGHDT and CDR2 is YYEEEE. CDR3 length: 18 amino acids. The CDR3 loop reads CASSFSGRPSSGANVLTF. The CDR3 region has the DNA TGTGCCAGCAGCTTCTCAGGGCGTCCCTCCTCTGGGGCCAACGTCCTGACTTTC.

The chain couples TRBV2 to TRBJ2-3; 7 nucleotides agree with TRBD2. The CDR3 totals 15 residues. Germline CDR1 SNHLY, CDR2 FYNNEI. V lost 4 bases and J lost 2; bases outside the gene matches: 6. CDR3 in amino acids: CASSGIAGYTDTQYF. In DNA form, the CDR3 reads TGTGCCAGCAGTGGGATAGCGGGTTACACAGATACGCAGTATTTT.

V gene TRBV14 combines with J gene TRBJ2-1, with 10 positions matching TRBD1. Germline V gene lookup returns CDR1 SGHDN and CDR2 FVKESK. The CDR3 length is 17 residues. Trimming cost V 4 bases and J 6 bases; bases outside gene matches: 12. CDR3 nucleotides: TGTGCCAGCAGCCTCCGGGACAGGGGAAGGTTGGGCAATGAGCAGTTCTTC. Protein sequence: CASSLRDRGRLGNEQFF.

The V gene is TRBV2, the J gene TRBJ2-3; TRBD2 is a possible D gene (6 bases). This CDR3 spans 17 amino acids. Germline CDR1 SNHLY, CDR2 FYNNEI. V gave up 0 bases and J gave up 1 base, with 14 bases separating them. The CDR3 DNA reads as TGTGCCAGCAGTGAAGCGCGGGGCGGGTTCCGCACAGATACGCAGTATTTT. Amino acids: CASSEARGGFRTDTQYF. The variable domain in full, completed from reference TRBV2 and TRBJ2-3, reads EPEVTQTPSHQVTQMGQEVILRCVPISNHLYFYWYRQILGQKVEFLVSFYNNEISEKSEIFDDQFSVERPDGSNFTLKIRSTKLEDSAMYFCASSEARGGFRTDTQYFGPGTRLTVL.

The CDR3 region is CSARRQAGAFF. CDR3 nucleotides: TGCAGTGCTAGAAGACAGGCTGGAGCTTTCTTT. The chain recombines TRBV20-1 with TRBJ1-1, with D possibly being TRBD1 (6 bases). V shed 2 bases and J shed 10 bases, with 11 bases lying between them. This CDR3 contains 11 residues. From germline, CDR1 is DFQATT and CDR2 SNEGSKA (reference sequence).

This clone was recorded at least ten times. The chain links TRBV6-1 to TRBJ1-2; D is unclear. CDR1 is MNHNS and CDR2 is SASEGT in the germline V gene. The CDR3 contains 13 residues. Trimming stripped 7 bases from V and 8 bases from J, with 17 bases between. The CDR3 DNA sequence: TGTGCCAGCACCACCGCGCCGGGGAGAGGCTACACCTTC. Its translation is CASTTAPGRGYTF.

The gene calls are TRBV6-1 and TRBJ2-5; no definite D call. The CDR3 length is 11 residues. The germline V gene encodes CDR1 MNHNS and CDR2 SASEGT. Trimming removed 1 base at V and 7 bases at J, with 4 bases between. The CDR3 nucleotides read TGTGCCAGCAGTGAAGGAGTGACCCAGTACTTC. Amino acids: CASSEGVTQYF.